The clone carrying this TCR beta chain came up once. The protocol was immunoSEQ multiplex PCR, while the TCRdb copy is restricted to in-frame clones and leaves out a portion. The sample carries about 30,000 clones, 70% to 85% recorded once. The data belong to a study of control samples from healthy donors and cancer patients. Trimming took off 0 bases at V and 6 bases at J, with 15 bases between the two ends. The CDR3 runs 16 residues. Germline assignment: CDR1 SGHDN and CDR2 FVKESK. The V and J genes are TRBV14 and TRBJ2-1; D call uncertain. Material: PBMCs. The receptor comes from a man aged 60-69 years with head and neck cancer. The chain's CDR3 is CASSQEGWKETNEQFF. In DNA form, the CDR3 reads TGTGCCAGCAGCCAAGAGGGTTGGAAAGAAACCAATGAGCAGTTCTTC.